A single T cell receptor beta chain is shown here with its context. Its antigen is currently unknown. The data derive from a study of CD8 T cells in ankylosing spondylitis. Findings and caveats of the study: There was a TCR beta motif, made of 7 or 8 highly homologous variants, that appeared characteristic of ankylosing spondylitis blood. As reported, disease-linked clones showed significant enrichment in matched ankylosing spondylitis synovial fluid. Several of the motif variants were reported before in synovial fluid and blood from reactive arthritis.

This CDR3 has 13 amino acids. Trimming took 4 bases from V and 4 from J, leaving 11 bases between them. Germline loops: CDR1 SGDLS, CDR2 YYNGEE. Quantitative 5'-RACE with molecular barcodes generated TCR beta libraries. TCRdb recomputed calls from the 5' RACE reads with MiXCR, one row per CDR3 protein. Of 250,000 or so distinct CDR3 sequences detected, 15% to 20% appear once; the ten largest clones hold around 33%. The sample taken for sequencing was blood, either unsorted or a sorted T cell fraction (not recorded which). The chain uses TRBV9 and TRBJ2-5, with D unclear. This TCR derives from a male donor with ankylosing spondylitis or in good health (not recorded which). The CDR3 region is CASSMDGAETQYF. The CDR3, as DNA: TGTGCCAGCAGCATGGACGGCGCAGAGACCCAGTACTTC.